The present TCR beta chain was sequenced within a study of shared clonotypes between healthy human individuals. Turning to the study itself: A couple of female and a few male donors aged 18 to 49 were enrolled. Overall study findings and caveats: Few donors limited the genetic and exposure-history diversity represented. Across a handful of donors, naive CD4 shared 5% to 6%, naive CD8 over 3%, memory CD4 over 2%, memory CD8 0.4% to 0.5%.

Comment on this clone: Antigen: not known.

Germline V gene lookup returns CDR1 MNHEY and CDR2 SMNVEV (reference sequence). The length of the CDR3 is 13 residues. Trimming took 8 bases from V and 4 from J, leaving 12 bases between them. The method was immunoSEQ multiplex PCR; TCRdb's version includes in-frame clones alone and lacks a portion of them. The sample yields roughly 2.1 million clones, under 95% seen once. The naive CD8 fraction comprised CD45RO-negative cells positively selected for CCR7 and excluded terminally differentiated effector memory CD45RA+ cells. The specimen sequenced was naive CD8+ T cells from PBMCs. The chain links TRBV27 to TRBJ2-1, with D unclear. The TCR comes from a man aged 18 to 29 in good health. Some clones in this sample may be carry-over from other donors' samples. The CDR3 protein is CASGLGHYNEQFF. The CDR3 DNA reads as TGTGCCAGCGGCCTGGGCCATTACAATGAGCAGTTCTTC.